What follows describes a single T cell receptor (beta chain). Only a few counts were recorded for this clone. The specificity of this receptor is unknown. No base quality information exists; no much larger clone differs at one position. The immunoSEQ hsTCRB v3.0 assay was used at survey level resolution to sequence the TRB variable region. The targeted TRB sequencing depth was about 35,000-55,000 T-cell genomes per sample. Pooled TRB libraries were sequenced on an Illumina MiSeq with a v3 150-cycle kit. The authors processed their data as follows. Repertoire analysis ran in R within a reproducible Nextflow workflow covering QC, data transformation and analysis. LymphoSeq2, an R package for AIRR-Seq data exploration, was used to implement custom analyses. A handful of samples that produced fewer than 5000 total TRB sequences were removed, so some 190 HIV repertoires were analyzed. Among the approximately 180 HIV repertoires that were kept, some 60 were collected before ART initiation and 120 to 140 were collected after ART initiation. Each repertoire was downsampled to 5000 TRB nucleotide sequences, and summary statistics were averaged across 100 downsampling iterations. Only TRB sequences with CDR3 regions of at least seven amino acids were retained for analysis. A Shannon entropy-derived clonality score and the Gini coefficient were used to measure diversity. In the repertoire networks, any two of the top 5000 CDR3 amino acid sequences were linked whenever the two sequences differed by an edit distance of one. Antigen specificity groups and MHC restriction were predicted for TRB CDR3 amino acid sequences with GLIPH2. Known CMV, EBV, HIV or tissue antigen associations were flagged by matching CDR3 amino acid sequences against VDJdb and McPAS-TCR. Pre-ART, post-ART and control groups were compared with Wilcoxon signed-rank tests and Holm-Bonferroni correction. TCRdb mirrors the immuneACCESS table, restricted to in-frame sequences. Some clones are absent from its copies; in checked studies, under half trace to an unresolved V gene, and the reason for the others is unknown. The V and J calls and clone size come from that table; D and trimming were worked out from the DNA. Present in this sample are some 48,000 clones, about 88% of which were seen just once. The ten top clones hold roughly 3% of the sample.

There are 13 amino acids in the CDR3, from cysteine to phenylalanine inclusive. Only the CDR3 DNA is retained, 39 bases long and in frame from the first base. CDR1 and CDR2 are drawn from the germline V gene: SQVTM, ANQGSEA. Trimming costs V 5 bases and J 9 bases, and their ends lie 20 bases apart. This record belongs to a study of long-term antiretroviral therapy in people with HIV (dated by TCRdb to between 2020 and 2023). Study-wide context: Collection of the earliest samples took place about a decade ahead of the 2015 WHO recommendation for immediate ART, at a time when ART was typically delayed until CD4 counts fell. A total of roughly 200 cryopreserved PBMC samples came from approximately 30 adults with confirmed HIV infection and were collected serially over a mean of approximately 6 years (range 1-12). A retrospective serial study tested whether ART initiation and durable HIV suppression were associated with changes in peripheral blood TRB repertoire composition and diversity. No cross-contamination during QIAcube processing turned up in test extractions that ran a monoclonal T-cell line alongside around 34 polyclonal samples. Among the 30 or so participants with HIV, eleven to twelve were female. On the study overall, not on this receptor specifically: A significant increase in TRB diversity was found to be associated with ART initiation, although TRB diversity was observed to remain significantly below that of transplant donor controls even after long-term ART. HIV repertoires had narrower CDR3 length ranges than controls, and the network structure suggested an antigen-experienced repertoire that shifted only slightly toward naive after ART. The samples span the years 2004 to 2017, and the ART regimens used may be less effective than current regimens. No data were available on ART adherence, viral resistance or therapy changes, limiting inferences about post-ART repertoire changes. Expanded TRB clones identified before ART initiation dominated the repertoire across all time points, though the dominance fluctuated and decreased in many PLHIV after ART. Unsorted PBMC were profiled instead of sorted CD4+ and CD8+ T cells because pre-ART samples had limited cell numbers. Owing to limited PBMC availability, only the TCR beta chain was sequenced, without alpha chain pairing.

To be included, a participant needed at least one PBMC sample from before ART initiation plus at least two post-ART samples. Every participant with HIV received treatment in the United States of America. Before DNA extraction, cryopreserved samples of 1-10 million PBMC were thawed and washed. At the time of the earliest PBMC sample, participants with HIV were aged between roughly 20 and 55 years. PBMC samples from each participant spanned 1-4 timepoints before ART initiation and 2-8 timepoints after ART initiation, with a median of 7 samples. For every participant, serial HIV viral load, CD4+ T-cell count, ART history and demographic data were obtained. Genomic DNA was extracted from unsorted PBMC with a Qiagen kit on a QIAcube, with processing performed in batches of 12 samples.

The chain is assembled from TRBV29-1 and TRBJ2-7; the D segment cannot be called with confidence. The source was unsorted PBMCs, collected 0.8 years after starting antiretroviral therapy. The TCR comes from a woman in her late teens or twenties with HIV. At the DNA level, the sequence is TGCAGCGTTCAGAAAGGACCCCGCGAGATGCAGTACTTC. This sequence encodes CSVQKGPREMQYF.